These 30 T cell receptor beta chains were all obtained from the same sample, sequenced in a study of blood T cell repertoires in COVID-19. Using immunoSEQ multiplex PCR, the repertoire was profiled, and TCRdb retains in-frame clones only, with some absent. The sample has around 80,000 clones, 75% to 85% seen once. Sequencing was performed on peripheral blood. These receptors all stem from a woman older than 75 with acute or convalescent COVID-19.

This clone was seen repeatedly, ten times or more. V and J are TRBV7-9 and TRBJ1-1, with 7 bases identical to TRBD1. The germline V gene encodes CDR1 SEHNR and CDR2 FQNEAQ (reference sequence). The CDR3 spans 16 residues. Trimming took 4 bases from V and 3 from J; bases not matched to a gene: 11. Written as DNA, the CDR3 is TGTGCCAGCAGCTCTCGGGAGGGGGCGCGAGACACTGAAGCTTTCTTT. This codes for CASSSREGARDTEAFF.

The chain joins TRBV2 to TRBJ1-1; TRBD1 aligns across 8 bases. J lost 1 base, V lost 9 bases, and 7 bases had no gene match. The germline gives CDR1 SNHLY, CDR2 FYNNEI. The CDR3 extends over 14 amino acids. The CDR3, as DNA: TGTGCCAGTGGACCCGGGACAGGGAACACTGAAGCTTTCTTT. Amino acid sequence: CASGPGTGNTEAFF.

The V gene is TRBV25-1, the J gene TRBJ2-1; D is possibly TRBD2 (5 bases). This CDR3 comprises 14 residues. Germline V lookup: CDR1 MGHDK, CDR2 SYGVNS. The ends were cut back, 4 bases at V and 4 bases at J, with 11 bases in the middle. The CDR3 sequence is CASSGTGPYNEQFF. The CDR3 nucleotides are TGTGCCAGCAGTGGGACTGGCCCTTACAATGAGCAGTTCTTC.

The V gene is TRBV7-2, the J gene TRBJ1-2; a weak D match, TRBD1 (6 bases). The CDR3 length is 13 residues. Trimming shortened V by 3 bases and J by 10 bases, and 15 bases separated the two germline ends. Germline V gives CDR1 SGHTA, CDR2 FQGNSA. CDR3 region: CASSLTGAPVYTF. DNA for the CDR3: TGTGCCAGCAGCTTGACAGGTGCCCCCGTCTACACCTTC.

This chain connects TRBV7-2 to TRBJ2-5, with 8 bases identical to TRBD1. Germline-derived CDR1 and CDR2 are SGHTA and FQGNSA. The V segment lost 5 bases and the J segment 5 bases; nucleotides outside the gene matches: 10. The CDR3 has 15 residues. The CDR3 loop reads CASSDTGGFWETQYF. For the CDR3, the DNA is TGTGCCAGCAGCGATACAGGGGGGTTTTGGGAGACCCAGTACTTC.

The rearrangement links TRBV5-1 to TRBJ2-5; D is possibly TRBD1 (7 bases). Deletions cut 3 bases from V and 5 bases from J, with 17 bases between. This CDR3 contains 15 residues. Germline CDR1 and CDR2: SGHRS and YFSETQ. CDR3 protein: CASSSVFAGGETQYF. CDR3 nucleotides: TGCGCCAGCAGCTCGGTGTTTGCAGGGGGGGAGACCCAGTACTTC.

This clone was seen a single time. The CDR3 protein is CASGLTGSSYGYTF. CDR3 in DNA: TGTGCCAGCGGGTTAACGGGATCTAGCTATGGCTACACCTTC. The J gene is TRBJ1-2, the V gene TRBV2, with D uncertain. CDR1 SNHLY and CDR2 FYNNEI come from the germline V gene. The CDR3 covers 14 residues. V was shortened by 8 bases and J by 4 bases, with 17 bases between the two germline ends.

This clone has just one count. The rearrangement uses TRBV5-1 and TRBJ2-3, with 13 bases that match TRBD2. From germline, CDR1 is SGHRS and CDR2 YFSETQ. The CDR3 spans 18 residues. V lost 4 bases to trimming and J lost 4 bases; unmatched junction nucleotides: 12. The CDR3 nucleotides are TGCGCCAGCAGCCTACTAGCGGGAGGGCCTGCGGTCCCAGATACGCAGTATTTT. Translating gives CASSLLAGGPAVPDTQYF. The full variable domain, in which reference TRBV5-1 and TRBJ2-3 provide the parts outside the CDR3, is KAGVTQTPRYLIKTRGQQVTLSCSPISGHRSVSWYQQTPGQGLQFLFEYFSETQRNKGNFPGRFSGRQFSNSRSEMNVSTLELGDSALYLCASSLLAGGPAVPDTQYFGPGTRLTVL.

The gene calls are TRBV13 and TRBJ2-4; possibly TRBD2 for D (7 bases). CDR1 is PRHDT, CDR2 FYEKMQ, per germline (reference sequence). V lost 2 bases and J lost 3, with 17 bases in between. This CDR3 has 17 residues. The CDR3 protein is CASSLLGGVGGKNIQYF. The CDR3 DNA sequence: TGTGCCAGCAGCTTACTAGGGGGGGTAGGAGGCAAAAACATTCAGTACTTC.

In this sample, this clone turned up once. The chain joins TRBV7-3 to TRBJ2-3; possibly TRBD2 for D (5 bases). The V and J ends lost 5 bases and 0 bases respectively, with 9 bases between them. The CDR3 runs 14 residues. Germline V lookup: CDR1 SGHTA, CDR2 FQGTGA. The CDR3 spells CASSPGGSTDTQYF. CDR3 nucleotides: TGTGCCAGCAGCCCAGGCGGGAGCACAGATACGCAGTATTTT.

A few counts support this clone. J is TRBJ1-3 and V is TRBV19; 7 positions agree with TRBD1. Germline V gives CDR1 LNHDA, CDR2 SQIVND (reference sequence). This CDR3 has 15 residues. Trimming at V came to 9 bases and at J to 1 base, leaving 9 bases not matched to a gene. Here the CDR3 DNA reads TGTGCCAGCCTCGGGACAGAACCTTCTGGAAACACCATATATTTT. It codes for CASLGTEPSGNTIYF.

This chain joins TRBV6-5 and TRBJ2-3; D might be TRBD1 (5 bases). CDR1 and CDR2 from the germline V gene are MNHEY and SVGAGI. V lost 6 bases and J 4 bases, leaving 11 bases between the germline ends. The CDR3 spans 13 residues. CDR3 bases: TGTGCCAGCAGGCGCCAGGGCGCAGATACGCAGTATTTT. Translated: CASRRQGADTQYF.

This chain joins TRBV7-2 and TRBJ2-1, with TRBD2 as a possible D gene (5 bases). Germline loops: CDR1 SGHTA, CDR2 FQGNSA. Trimming stripped 5 bases from V and 0 bases from J, with 14 bases between. The CDR3 loop spans 16 amino acids. This CDR3 reads CASSQQSGLSYNEQFF. CDR3 nucleotides: TGTGCCAGCAGCCAACAAAGCGGCCTCTCCTACAATGAGCAGTTCTTC.

This clone appeared once. The genes are TRBV7-2 and TRBJ2-3; D perhaps matches TRBD1 (5 bases). This CDR3 is built from 14 residues. Germline values: CDR1 SGHTA, CDR2 FQGNSA. The V gene lost 2 bases and the J gene lost 4 bases, with 10 bases spanning the gap. The CDR3 loop is CASSLQGRADTQYF. DNA of the CDR3: TGTGCCAGCAGCTTACAGGGTCGGGCAGATACGCAGTATTTT.

V and J are TRBV27 and TRBJ2-3, with a tentative D call TRBD2 (5 bases). The V gene lost 5 bases and the J gene lost 1 base, with 13 bases spanning the gap. The CDR3 spans 15 residues. From germline, CDR1 is MNHEY and CDR2 SMNVEV (reference sequence). CDR3 bases: TGTGCCAGCAGTGAGCGGTCTGGACGCACAGATACGCAGTATTTT. It specifies CASSERSGRTDTQYF.

The chain is built from TRBV27 and TRBJ2-7, with 11 positions matching TRBD2. V gave up 2 bases and J gave up 7 bases; unmatched junction bases: 4. Germline loops: CDR1 MNHEY, CDR2 SMNVEV (reference sequence). The CDR3 totals 14 residues. In DNA, the CDR3 is TGTGCCAGCAGTTTACGGGGACTAGCGGCAGAGCAGTACTTC. Translated: CASSLRGLAAEQYF.

The chain carries TRBV29-1 and TRBJ2-1; D perhaps matches TRBD1 (6 bases). Trimming took off 4 bases at V and 7 bases at J, with 20 bases between the two ends. The germline CDR1 and CDR2 sequences are SQVTM and ANQGSEA. This CDR3 region has 15 residues. The chain's CDR3 is CSVVGAGVWGNEQFF. CDR3 sequence (DNA): TGCAGCGTTGTAGGTGCAGGGGTGTGGGGGAATGAGCAGTTCTTC.

The rearrangement joins TRBV28 to TRBJ2-5; maybe TRBD2 (6 bases). The CDR3 sequence is 13 residues long. V lost 5 bases to trimming and J lost 2 bases, with 9 bases between them. Germline lookup yields CDR1 MDHEN and CDR2 SYDVKM. The CDR3 bases are TGTGCCAGCAGTCCTGGGGGGCAAGAGACCCAGTACTTC. This sequence encodes CASSPGGQETQYF.

This chain joins TRBV10-2 and TRBJ2-1, with D possibly matching TRBD2 (7 bases). The germline gives CDR1 WSHSY, CDR2 SAAADI. The CDR3 spans 17 residues. The V end was cut by 2 bases, the J end by 1 base, with 15 bases between. CDR3 amino acids: CASSEGGPGRSYNEQFF. The CDR3 DNA reads TGCGCCAGCAGTGAGGGGGGGCCCGGGAGGTCCTACAATGAGCAGTTCTTC.

This sequence joins TRBV7-2 and TRBJ2-4, with D perhaps matching TRBD2 (6 bases). The ends were cut back, 0 bases at V and 7 bases at J, with 13 bases in the middle. The CDR3 runs 15 residues. Looked up from germline, CDR1 is SGHTA and CDR2 is FQGNSA. The CDR3 region is CASSLARTAGNIQYF. Written as DNA, the CDR3 is TGTGCCAGCAGCTTAGCGAGGACGGCGGGGAACATTCAGTACTTC. Based on the CDR3 plus reference TRBV7-2 and TRBJ2-4, the full variable domain is GAGVSQSPSNKVTEKGKDVELRCDPISGHTALYWYRQSLGQGLEFLIYFQGNSAPDKSGLPSDRFSAERTGGSVSTLTIQRTQQEDSAVYLCASSLARTAGNIQYFGAGTRLSVL.

The chain carries TRBV7-2 and TRBJ2-1; D is perhaps TRBD2 (5 bases). Germline V gene data show CDR1 as SGHTA and CDR2 as FQGNSA. This CDR3 region has 14 residues. V was clipped by 0 bases and J by 5 bases, with 8 bases between them. The CDR3 DNA follows: TGTGCCAGCAGCTTAGCGGGAGCTCACAATGAGCAGTTCTTC. Translated: CASSLAGAHNEQFF.

The J gene is TRBJ1-1, the V gene TRBV6-6; D is unclear. Trimming removed 4 bases at V and 5 bases at J, with 11 bases between. Germline V CDR1 and CDR2: MNHNY, SVGAGI (reference sequence). This CDR3 has 13 residues. CDR3 DNA: TGTGCCAGCAGTTTAACTAGTGAAACTGAAGCTTTCTTT. Protein: CASSLTSETEAFF.

The chain combines TRBV5-1 with TRBJ2-2; D is ambiguous. Germline CDR1 is SGHRS and CDR2 is YFSETQ. CDR3 length equals 14 residues. The ends were cut back, 0 bases at V and 1 base at J, with 4 bases in the middle. The CDR3 DNA reads TGCGCCAGCAGCTTGGCCGGGAACACCGGGGAGCTGTTTTTT. Amino acids: CASSLAGNTGELFF.

This chain uses TRBV5-1 with TRBJ2-1; 11 nucleotides agree with TRBD2. The junction had 11 bases not matched to a gene; V was cut back by 4 bases and J by 8 bases. Germline CDR1 and CDR2: SGHRS and YFSETQ. The CDR3 extends over 16 amino acids. Written as DNA, the CDR3 is TGCGCCAGCAGCAGAACTAGCGGGAGAAAAGGGGATGAGCAGTTCTTC. Amino acid sequence: CASSRTSGRKGDEQFF.

The chain has TRBV11-1 and TRBJ2-4; the D gene is possibly TRBD2 (5 bases). CDR3 length: 14 amino acids. V gave up 1 base and J gave up 7 bases, with 11 bases separating them. Germline lookup yields CDR1 SGHAT and CDR2 FQDESV (reference sequence). As DNA, the CDR3 is TGTGCCAGCAGCTTAGAGTTGGGCGGGAACATTCAGTACTTC. It is translated as CASSLELGGNIQYF.

This sequence joins TRBV7-2 and TRBJ2-1, with 7 bases fitting TRBD2. Unmatched junction bases numbered 8, after V lost 5 bases and J lost 4 bases. CDR1 is SGHTA and CDR2 is FQGNSA in the germline V gene. The CDR3 has 15 residues. For the CDR3, the DNA is TGTGCCAGCAGCCCCCAAAGCGGGGAATACAATGAGCAGTTCTTC. Protein: CASSPQSGEYNEQFF.

The rearrangement links TRBV7-2 to TRBJ2-5, with D perhaps matching TRBD2 (5 bases). This CDR3 comprises 15 residues. V shed 0 bases and J shed 1 base, with 9 bases lying between them. Germline V CDR1 and CDR2: SGHTA, FQGNSA. The CDR3 reads CASSLASGTQETQYF. For the CDR3, the DNA is TGTGCCAGCAGCTTAGCGAGCGGAACCCAAGAGACCCAGTACTTC.

Only a few counts were recorded for this clone. The rearrangement joins TRBV12-5 to TRBJ1-2; D is ambiguous. Trimming removed 0 bases from V and 2 bases from J, with 16 bases in between. The CDR3 extends over 17 amino acids. Germline V gene sequence: CDR1 LGHNT, CDR2 FRNRAP. CDR3 sequence reads: CASGLVLLRTTNYGYTF. CDR3 in DNA: TGTGCTAGTGGTTTGGTTCTGTTAAGAACTACGAACTATGGCTACACCTTC.

The rearrangement uses TRBV5-1 and TRBJ2-1; no reliable D call. The CDR3 covers 11 residues. Trimming shortened V by 4 bases and J by 10 bases, and 9 bases separated the two germline ends. The germline gives CDR1 SGHRS, CDR2 YFSETQ. This chain's CDR3 is CASSLGPEQFF. In nucleotides, the CDR3 is TGCGCCAGCAGCCTAGGCCCAGAGCAGTTCTTC.

The chain links TRBV27 to TRBJ2-7; D perhaps matches TRBD1 (6 bases). Trimming cost V 4 bases and J 1 base, with 11 bases left between them. The CDR3 is 14 residues long. Per the germline V gene, CDR1 is MNHEY and CDR2 is SMNVEV (reference sequence). CDR3 coding DNA: TGTGCCAGCAGTTCTTACAGGGTTTCCTACGAGCAGTACTTC. Its protein is CASSSYRVSYEQYF.